The rows below give T cell receptor beta chains drawn from one sample of a study of blood T cell repertoires in COVID-19. Sequencing was performed with immunoSEQ multiplex PCR; in TCRdb, only in-frame clones are kept and a portion is missing. The sample lists over 150,000 clones; 70% to 90% were seen once. The source material was peripheral blood. The receptors shown here come from a man in his sixties with COVID-19, enrolled during active disease. Both conserved end residues are trimmed from each CDR3. The D gene is left open where the match is weak. Clone size is given for some rows only: seen once, a few or many times, or a class if the clone is expanded.

-	-	TRBV7-8	ASSLSSDSVWDTDTQY
-	-	TRBV4-3	ASSQAPGQSYEQY
-	-	TRBV9	ASSPQGVSGNTIY
-	once	TRBV21-1	ASSNRAKTGGVSDTQY
-	-	TRBV15	ATSREGYGANVLT
-	once	TRBV19	ASSPIGGAQWSNQPQH
TRBD1	-	TRBV6-5	ASSTPGQGKGYT
-	-	TRBV2	ASSEARGDTIY
-	-	TRBV6-5	ASSHEQARPYEQY
TRBD2	-	TRBV7-3	ASSQTSGSYNEQF
-	-	TRBV6-4	ASKVSGNTDTQY
TRBD2	once	TRBV4-1	ASSQLGLAESTDTQY
TRBD1	few	TRBV24-1	ATRSGGTDYGYT
-	-	TRBV19	ASRFGLQGSYEQY
-	-	TRBV6-6	ASSYQEGGTEAF
TRBD2	-	TRBV3-1/TRBV3-2	ASSPQTSPGELF
TRBD1	-	TRBV7-2	ASSTRQGVTGYT
-	-	TRBV3-1/TRBV3-2	ASSPTRTSTEAF
TRBD1	-	TRBV2	ASSGQGFYEQY
TRBD1	-	TRBV28	ASNSAGQGSGELF
TRBD1	-	TRBV18	ASSPRQGRDNEQF
TRBD2	-	TRBV6-5	ASSYSSGSAPNEQF